This passage covers 22 T cell receptor beta chains from one sample sequenced in a study of T cells in Graves' hyperthyroidism and ophthalmopathy. Amplification yielded TCR beta CDR3 regions, with RNA transcripts as the source. The TCR CDR3 first-round RT-PCR relied on the HTBI primer set. TCRdb re-called the multiplex PCR reads through MiXCR, storing one row per CDR3 protein. The sample holds about 200,000 distinct CDR3 sequences, roughly a sixth seen once. Input material: blood. All receptors come from a woman in her 50s with Graves' hyperthyroidism.

This clonotype appeared many times. V gene TRBV9 combines with J gene TRBJ2-5; 7 bases match TRBD1. The CDR3 is made up of 16 amino acids. Germline assignment: CDR1 SGDLS and CDR2 YYNGEE. Unmatched junction bases numbered 9, after V lost 3 bases and J lost 1 base. For the CDR3, the DNA is TGTGCCAGCAGCGATCGGGACAGAACAGGCCAAGAGACCCAGTACTTC. This gives the protein CASSDRDRTGQETQYF.

The chain uses TRBV4-1 and TRBJ1-1; D not resolved. Trimming cost V 0 bases and J 2 bases, with 10 bases left between them. This CDR3 has 15 amino acids. Germline lookup yields CDR1 MGHRA and CDR2 YSYEKL. Here the CDR3 DNA reads TGCGCCAGCAGCCAAGAGGAGGGAGGCAACACTGAAGCTTTCTTT. It codes for CASSQEEGGNTEAFF.

Note on this clonotype: A read error may explain this, as a much larger clone is one base away. CDR3 nucleotides: TGTGCCAGCAGGACCTCCGAGACAGGGGGGCATCAGCCCCAGCATTTT. This sequence encodes CASRTSETGGHQPQHF. The chain couples TRBV6-2 or TRBV6-3 to TRBJ1-5, with 9 bases aligning to TRBD1. The V gene end was trimmed by 6 bases and the J gene end by 5 bases; junction bases not matched to a gene: 11. Germline V CDR1 and CDR2: MNHEY, SVGEGT. The CDR3 is 16 residues long.

This clonotype was seen a handful of times. The rearrangement joins TRBV19 to TRBJ1-5, with 9 bases lining up with TRBD1. The CDR3 runs 14 residues. Germline loops: CDR1 LNHDA, CDR2 SQIVND (reference sequence). With 6 bases clipped from V and 7 bases from J, the junction kept 7 bases outside the gene matches. The CDR3 bases are TGTGCCAGTAGCGCCCCGGGACAGGGACAGCCCCAGCATTTT. It is translated as CASSAPGQGQPQHF.

The sample holds a few counts of this clonotype. The V and J genes are TRBV19 and TRBJ2-4, with 7 bases identical to TRBD2. The junction had 2 bases not matched to a gene; V was cut back by 1 base and J by 2 bases. Germline CDR1 reads LNHDA; CDR2 reads SQIVND (reference sequence). This CDR3 contains 15 residues. The DNA for the CDR3 is TGTGCCAGTAGTATAGGACTAGCCACCAAAAACATTCAGTACTTC. The encoded protein is CASSIGLATKNIQYF.

V is TRBV15 and J is TRBJ2-1; 10 bases match TRBD2. CDR1 and CDR2 from the germline V gene are LNHNV and YYDKDF (reference sequence). Losses at the gene ends were 0 bases for V and 4 bases for J; bases not matched to a gene: 9. The length of the CDR3 is 18 residues. In DNA, the CDR3 is TGTGCCACCAGCAGAGAAGTTATTAGCGGGAGGACTTACAATGAGCAGTTCTTC. The encoded protein is CATSREVISGRTYNEQFF.

The sample holds one count of this clonotype. The chain has TRBV20-1 and TRBJ2-1; TRBD2 matches 10 bases. The CDR3 runs to 16 residues. Germline V lookup: CDR1 DFQATT, CDR2 SNEGSKA (reference sequence). V lost 0 bases and J lost 4; bases outside the gene matches: 6. The CDR3 here is CSARDRTSGVYNEQFF. The CDR3 DNA sequence: TGCAGTGCTAGAGACCGGACTAGCGGAGTATACAATGAGCAGTTCTTC.

There are many counts of this clonotype. The chain has TRBV7-3 and TRBJ2-5; 7 bases line up with TRBD2. This CDR3 spans 14 amino acids. Germline V gene sequence: CDR1 SGHTA, CDR2 FQGTGA. V dropped 4 bases and J dropped 2; count of bases not matched to a gene: 4. CDR3 amino acids: CASSSAGRQETQYF. In nucleotides, the CDR3 is TGTGCCAGCAGCTCAGCGGGACGGCAAGAGACCCAGTACTTC.

This clonotype was counted at least ten times. This sequence joins TRBV24-1 and TRBJ2-5; no definite D call. CDR3 length equals 16 residues. The V gene lost 5 bases and the J gene lost 5 bases, with 20 bases spanning the gap. Germline V lookup: CDR1 KGHDR, CDR2 SFDVKD. The CDR3 sequence: CATSALGPASVETQYF. The DNA for the CDR3 is TGTGCCACCAGTGCGCTAGGGCCAGCGTCCGTTGAGACCCAGTACTTC.

As regards this clonotype: A read error may be the cause here, since a much bigger clone is one base away. The chain recombines TRBV20-1 with TRBJ2-7; perhaps TRBD2 as D (6 bases). The ends were cut back, 5 bases at V and 6 bases at J, with 17 bases in the middle. The CDR3 has 13 residues. Looked up from germline, CDR1 is DFQATT and CDR2 is SNEGSKA (reference sequence). The CDR3 region has the DNA TGCAGTGCTGGGGGGACTGCTTCTTCCGAGCAGTACTTC. Its translation is CSAGGTASSEQYF.

This clonotype was observed a handful of times. The rearrangement joins TRBV20-1 to TRBJ2-3, with 7 bases identical to TRBD2. The CDR3 is 15 residues long. From germline, CDR1 is DFQATT and CDR2 SNEGSKA (reference sequence). Trimming removed 1 base from V and 1 base from J; junction bases left unmatched: 5. The CDR3 sequence is CSARAHSGRTDTQYF. Here the CDR3 DNA reads TGCAGTGCTAGAGCTCATAGCGGGCGCACAGATACGCAGTATTTT.

This clonotype was picked up many times. This chain uses TRBV10-3 with TRBJ1-5; D not resolved. Trimming took off 8 bases at V and 4 bases at J, with 12 bases between the two ends. CDR3 size: 13 residues. CDR1 is ENHRY, CDR2 SYGVKD, per germline. As DNA, the CDR3 is TGTGCCATCGGGGAGGGATCGAATCAGCCCCAGCATTTT. This translates into CAIGEGSNQPQHF.

The rearrangement joins TRBV27 to TRBJ1-6; D not resolved. This CDR3 contains 13 residues. Germline CDR1 is MNHEY and CDR2 is SMNVEV (reference sequence). The germline V and J ends were trimmed by 7 bases and 6 bases, with 10 bases remaining between them. CDR3 sequence reads: CASTSRGNSPLHF. CDR3 coding DNA: TGTGCCAGCACATCTCGGGGTAATTCACCCCTCCACTTT.

This clonotype was seen repeatedly, ten times or more. The CDR3 loop is CASSLVSSGSLAEQFF. In DNA form, the CDR3 reads TGTGCCAGCAGCTTAGTGTCAAGCGGGAGTCTTGCTGAGCAGTTCTTC. This chain links TRBV7-2 with TRBJ2-1; TRBD2 agrees at 8 bases. CDR3 size: 16 residues. V was clipped by 1 base and J by 9 bases; unmatched bases: 11. The germline CDR1 and CDR2 sequences are SGHTA and FQGNSA.

DNA for the CDR3: TGTGCCAGCAGTTCAGGGACAGGGATCATGAGATCCGAGCAGTACTTC. As protein: CASSSGTGIMRSEQYF. The rearrangement uses TRBV27 and TRBJ2-7, with TRBD1 identical over 9 bases. CDR3 length equals 16 residues. V lost 4 bases to trimming and J lost 6 bases; unmatched junction nucleotides: 13. Germline V lookup: CDR1 MNHEY, CDR2 SMNVEV (reference sequence).

This clonotype was recorded many times. The V and J genes are TRBV11-2 and TRBJ2-1, with 8 bases matching TRBD2. The CDR3 consists of 15 residues. The germline V gene has CDR1 SGHAT and CDR2 FQNNGV. J lost 6 bases, V lost 6 bases, and 10 bases had no gene match. The CDR3 reads CASRPGGGWGNEQFF. CDR3 nucleotide sequence: TGTGCCAGCAGGCCGGGCGGGGGGTGGGGCAATGAGCAGTTCTTC.

The sample holds many counts of this clonotype. This CDR3 is CASSRGTASSYNEQFF. CDR3 coding DNA: TGTGCCAGCAGTAGGGGGACTGCGAGCTCCTACAATGAGCAGTTCTTC. The V call is TRBV2, the J call TRBJ2-1; the D call may be TRBD1 or TRBD2 (6 bases each). CDR3 length equals 16 residues. Germline CDR1 is SNHLY and CDR2 is FYNNEI. V lost 5 bases and J 0 bases, leaving 14 bases between the germline ends.

The chain couples TRBV3-1 to TRBJ2-1, with TRBD2 matching 7 bases. The CDR3 is 16 amino acids. The germline V gene has CDR1 LGHDT and CDR2 YNNKEL (reference sequence). After removal of 2 bases from V and 5 bases from J, the junction contained 9 bases not matched to a gene. Here the CDR3 DNA reads TGTGCCAGCAGCCAAAACGTGGGGGGGGGGAACAATGAGCAGTTCTTC. Translation gives CASSQNVGGGNNEQFF.

This clonotype was seen a handful of times. This rearrangement joins TRBV7-9 to TRBJ2-3; D gene uncertain. The CDR3 is 13 amino acids. CDR1 is SEHNR and CDR2 is FQNEAQ in the germline V gene (reference sequence). V was pared by 1 base and J by 6 bases, with 8 bases between. The chain's CDR3 is CASSLVDMDTQYF. In DNA, the CDR3 is TGTGCCAGCAGCTTAGTCGACATGGATACGCAGTATTTT.

In this sample, this clonotype turned up many times. The rearrangement joins TRBV28 to TRBJ1-1; a weak D match, TRBD1 (6 bases). Germline V gene lookup returns CDR1 MDHEN and CDR2 SYDVKM. Trimming shortened V by 8 bases and J by 4 bases, and 20 bases separated the two germline ends. The CDR3 spans 15 residues. The CDR3 coding sequence is TGTGCCAGCTCGAACCGACAGGCGGGGGGCACTGAAGCTTTCTTT. This sequence encodes CASSNRQAGGTEAFF.

With respect to this clonotype: A single base separates this from a much larger clone, so it may be a read error. This chain links TRBV27 with TRBJ1-1; TRBD1 matches 8 bases. This CDR3 is 15 amino acids long. CDR1 and CDR2 (germline): MNHEY, SMNVEV (reference sequence). The CDR3 DNA reads TGTGCCAGCAGTCAAGGACAGGGACGGAACACTGGAGCTTTCTTT. Translating it yields CASSQGQGRNTGAFF.

This clonotype came up many times. The CDR3 sequence: CASSLARAALAYEQYF. The CDR3 coding sequence is TGTGCCAGCAGCTTAGCAAGAGCGGCCCTCGCCTACGAGCAGTACTTC. This sequence joins TRBV7-2 and TRBJ2-7; D possibly corresponds to TRBD2 (5 bases). The germline V and J ends were trimmed by 0 bases and 2 bases, with 14 bases remaining between them. The germline gives CDR1 SGHTA, CDR2 FQGNSA. CDR3 length equals 16 residues.